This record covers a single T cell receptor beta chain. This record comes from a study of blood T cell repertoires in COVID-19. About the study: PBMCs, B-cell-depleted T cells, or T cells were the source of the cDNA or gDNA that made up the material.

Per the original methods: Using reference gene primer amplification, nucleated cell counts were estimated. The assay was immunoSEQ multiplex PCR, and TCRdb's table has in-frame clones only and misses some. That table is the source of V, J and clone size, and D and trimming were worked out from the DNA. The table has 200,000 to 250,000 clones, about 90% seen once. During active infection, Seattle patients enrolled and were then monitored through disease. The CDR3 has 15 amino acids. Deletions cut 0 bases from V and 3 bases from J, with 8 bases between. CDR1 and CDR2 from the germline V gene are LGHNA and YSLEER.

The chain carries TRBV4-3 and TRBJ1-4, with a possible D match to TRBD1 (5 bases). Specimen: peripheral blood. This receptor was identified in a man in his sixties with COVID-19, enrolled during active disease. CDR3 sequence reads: CASSQEGGSNEKLFF. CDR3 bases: TGCGCCAGCAGCCAAGAGGGGGGTTCTAATGAAAAACTGTTTTTT.